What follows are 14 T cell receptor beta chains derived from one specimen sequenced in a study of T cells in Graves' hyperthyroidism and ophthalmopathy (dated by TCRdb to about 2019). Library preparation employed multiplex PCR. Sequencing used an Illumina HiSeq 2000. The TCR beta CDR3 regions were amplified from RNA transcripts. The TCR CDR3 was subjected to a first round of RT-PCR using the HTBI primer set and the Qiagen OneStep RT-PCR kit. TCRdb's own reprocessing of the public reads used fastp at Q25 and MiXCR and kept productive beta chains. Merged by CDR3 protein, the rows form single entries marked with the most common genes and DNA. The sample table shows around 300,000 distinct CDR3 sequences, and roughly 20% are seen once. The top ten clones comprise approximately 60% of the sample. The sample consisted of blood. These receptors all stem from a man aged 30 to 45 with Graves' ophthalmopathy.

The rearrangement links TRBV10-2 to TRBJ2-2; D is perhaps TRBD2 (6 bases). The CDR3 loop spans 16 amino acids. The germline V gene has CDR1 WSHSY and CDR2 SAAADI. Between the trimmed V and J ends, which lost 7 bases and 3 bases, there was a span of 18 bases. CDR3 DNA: TGCGCCAGCACCACCCGGCGGAGGGGTGACACCGGGGAGCTGTTTTTT. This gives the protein CASTTRRRGDTGELFF.

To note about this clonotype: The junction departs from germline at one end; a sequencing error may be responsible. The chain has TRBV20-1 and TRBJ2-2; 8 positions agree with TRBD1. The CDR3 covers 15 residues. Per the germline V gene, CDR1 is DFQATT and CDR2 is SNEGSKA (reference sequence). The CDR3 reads CSARRDRTNAGELFF. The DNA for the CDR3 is TGCAGTGCTAGGAGGGACAGGACGAACGCCGGGGAGCTGTTTTTT.

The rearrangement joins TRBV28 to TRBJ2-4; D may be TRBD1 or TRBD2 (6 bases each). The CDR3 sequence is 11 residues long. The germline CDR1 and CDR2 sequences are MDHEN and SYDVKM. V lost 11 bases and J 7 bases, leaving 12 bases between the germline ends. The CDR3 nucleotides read TGTGCCTTGGGGGGCGCGAACATTCAGTACTTC. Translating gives CALGGANIQYF.

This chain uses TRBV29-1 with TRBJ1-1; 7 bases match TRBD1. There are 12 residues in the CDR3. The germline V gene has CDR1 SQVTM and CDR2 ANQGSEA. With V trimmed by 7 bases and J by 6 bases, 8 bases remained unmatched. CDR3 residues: CSGAGQFAEAFF. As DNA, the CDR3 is TGCAGCGGGGCGGGACAGTTCGCTGAAGCTTTCTTT.

The CDR3 bases are TGCGCCAGCAGTAGACCAGGGGAGGATCAGCCCCAGCATTTT. It translates to CASSRPGEDQPQHF. V and J are TRBV10-2 and TRBJ1-5, with D tentatively TRBD1 (6 bases). Germline V gene lookup returns CDR1 WSHSY and CDR2 SAAADI. The CDR3 length is 14 residues. Trimming shortened V by 5 bases and J by 5 bases, and 13 bases separated the two germline ends.

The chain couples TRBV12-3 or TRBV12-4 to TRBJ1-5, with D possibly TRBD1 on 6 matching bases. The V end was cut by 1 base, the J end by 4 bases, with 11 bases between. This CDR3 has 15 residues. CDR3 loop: CASSLVDSRNQPQHF. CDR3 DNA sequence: TGTGCCAGCAGTTTAGTGGACAGCAGGAATCAGCCCCAGCATTTT.

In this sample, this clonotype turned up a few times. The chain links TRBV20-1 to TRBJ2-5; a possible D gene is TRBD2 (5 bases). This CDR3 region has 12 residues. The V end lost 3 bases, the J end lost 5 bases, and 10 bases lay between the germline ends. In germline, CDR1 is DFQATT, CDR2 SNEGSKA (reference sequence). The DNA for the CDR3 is TGCAGTGCTAGGCCTGGCGGGGAGACCCAGTACTTC. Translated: CSARPGGETQYF.

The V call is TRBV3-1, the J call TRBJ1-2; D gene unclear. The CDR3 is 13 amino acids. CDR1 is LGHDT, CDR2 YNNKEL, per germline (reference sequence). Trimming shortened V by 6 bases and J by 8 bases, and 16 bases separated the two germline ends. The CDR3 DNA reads TGTGCCAGCAGTTCCCCGGGCCTCCGGGGCTACACCTTC. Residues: CASSSPGLRGYTF.

The CDR3 sequence: CASSVAEASTDTQYF. The CDR3 DNA is TGTGCCAGCAGCGTAGCTGAGGCCAGCACAGATACGCAGTATTTT. The gene calls are TRBV9 and TRBJ2-3; D not resolved. V lost 0 bases and J lost 0, with 8 bases in between. The CDR3 consists of 15 residues. CDR1 is SGDLS and CDR2 is YYNGEE in the germline V gene.

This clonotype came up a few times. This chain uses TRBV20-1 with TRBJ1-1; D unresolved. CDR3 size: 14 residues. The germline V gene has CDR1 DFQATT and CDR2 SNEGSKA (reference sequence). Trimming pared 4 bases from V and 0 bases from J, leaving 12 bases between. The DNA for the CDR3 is TGCAGTGCTAAAAAGGGTGGGATGAACACTGAAGCTTTCTTT. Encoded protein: CSAKKGGMNTEAFF.

The DNA for the CDR3 is TGTGCCAGCAGTGAAAGGGGACAAAGAAGGCAGCCCCAGCATTTT. It specifies CASSERGQRRQPQHF. The chain is built from TRBV6-1 and TRBJ1-5, with D tentatively TRBD1 (6 bases). Per germline, CDR1 MNHNS and CDR2 SASEGT. The CDR3 covers 15 residues. Trimming pared 2 bases from V and 7 bases from J, leaving 15 bases between.

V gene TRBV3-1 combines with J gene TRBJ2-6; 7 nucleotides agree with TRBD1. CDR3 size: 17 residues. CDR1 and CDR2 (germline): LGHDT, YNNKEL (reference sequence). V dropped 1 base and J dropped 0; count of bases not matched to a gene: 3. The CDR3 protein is CASSQGYRGSGANVLTF. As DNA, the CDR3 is TGTGCCAGCAGCCAAGGATACAGGGGCTCTGGGGCCAACGTCCTGACTTTC. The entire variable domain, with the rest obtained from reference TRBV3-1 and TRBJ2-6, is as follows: DTAVSQTPKYLVTQMGNDKSIKCEQNLGHDTMYWYKQDSKKFLKIMFSYNNKELIINETVPNRFSPKSPDKAHLNLHINSLELGDSAVYFCASSQGYRGSGANVLTFGAGSRLTVL.

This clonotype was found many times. The DNA for the CDR3 is TGTGCCAGCAGCTTAGATCGAACAGGGGGCTTATCCTACGAGCAGTACTTC. Translation gives CASSLDRTGGLSYEQYF. The chain joins TRBV11-3 to TRBJ2-7; 9 bases are shared with TRBD1. This CDR3 has 17 residues. The germline CDR1 and CDR2 sequences are SGHNT and YENEEA. V shed 0 bases and J 1 base; nucleotides not matched to a gene: 7. Based on the CDR3 plus reference TRBV11-3 and TRBJ2-7, the full variable domain is EAGVVQSPRYKIIEKKQPVAFWCNPISGHNTLYWYLQNLGQGPELLIRYENEEAVDDSQLPKDRFSAERLKGVDSTLKIQPAELGDSAVYLCASSLDRTGGLSYEQYFGPGTRLTVT.

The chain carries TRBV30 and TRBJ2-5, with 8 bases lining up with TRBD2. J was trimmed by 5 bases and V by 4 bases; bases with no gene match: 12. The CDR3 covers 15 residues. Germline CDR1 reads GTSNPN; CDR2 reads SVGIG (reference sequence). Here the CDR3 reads CAWTQLGLGGETQYF. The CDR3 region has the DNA TGTGCCTGGACTCAACTGGGACTAGGCGGCGAGACCCAGTACTTC.